The rows below give T cell receptor beta chains drawn from one sample of a study of OX40 agonist ivuxolimab in advanced cancers. The method was immunoSEQ multiplex PCR; TCRdb's version includes in-frame clones alone and lacks a portion of them. The sample carries more than 85,000 clones, 90% recorded once. This specimen was CD4+ or CD8+ T cells sorted from blood, taken in a trial of the OX40 agonist ivuxolimab. The receptors were gathered from an adult with an advanced solid tumor such as melanoma, head and neck, liver or kidney cancer. The CDR3 runs from the conserved cysteine through the conserved F or W. The D gene is left open where the match is weak. A row's size may be missing; if present it is once, few, many or a size class.

TRBJ1-2,TRBV7-2,-,-,CASSLVGYGYTF,TGTGCCAGCAGCTTAGTTGGTTATGGCTACACCTTC
TRBJ2-7,TRBV28,-,-,CASSQTSGPFSYEQYF,TGTGCCAGCAGTCAGACTAGTGGCCCCTTCTCCTACGAGCAGTACTTC
TRBJ2-1,TRBV2,TRBD2,-,CASSDQREFDEQFF,TGTGCCAGCAGTGATCAGCGGGAGTTCGATGAGCAGTTCTTC
TRBJ2-1,TRBV7-9,TRBD2,-,CASSLGRASGRNEQFF,TGTGCCAGCAGCTTAGGAAGGGCTAGCGGGAGGAATGAGCAGTTCTTC
TRBJ2-5,TRBV18,-,once,CASSGGLQETQYF,TGTGCCAGCTCAGGGGGACTCCAAGAGACCCAGTACTTC
TRBJ1-2,TRBV6-5,-,few,CASSYSWSSNYGYTF,TGTGCCAGCAGTTACTCGTGGTCTTCAAACTATGGCTACACCTTC
TRBJ2-4,TRBV6-5,-,-,CASRRSDLAKNIQYF,TGTGCCAGCAGGCGATCCGATTTAGCCAAAAACATTCAGTACTTC
TRBJ2-1,TRBV28,TRBD2,-,CASSYGLAGEQFF,TGTGCCAGCAGTTATGGACTAGCGGGAGAGCAGTTCTTC
TRBJ2-7,TRBV7-2,-,-,CASSSRDLYEQYF,TGTGCCAGCAGCTCCCGGGACTTATACGAGCAGTACTTC
TRBJ2-7,TRBV4-2,-,once,CASRQGDENWYEQYF,TGTGCCAGCCGGCAGGGAGATGAAAACTGGTACGAGCAGTACTTC
TRBJ2-1,TRBV2,TRBD2,-,CASRGTLAGNNEQFF,TGTGCCAGCAGGGGGACCCTAGCGGGGAACAATGAGCAGTTCTTC
TRBJ1-1,TRBV18,-,-,CASSLKSNTEAFF,TGTGCCAGCTCCCTCAAGTCAAACACTGAAGCTTTCTTT
TRBJ2-7,TRBV7-2,-,-,CASSLDGALGRDEQYF,TGTGCCAGCAGCTTAGACGGGGCCTTGGGCCGAGACGAGCAGTACTTC
TRBJ2-2,TRBV27,-,-,CASSPWVDSTGELFF,TGTGCCAGCAGTCCATGGGTGGATTCCACCGGGGAGCTGTTTTTT
TRBJ2-1,TRBV7-9,-,-,CASSPGWEGRNEQFF,TGTGCCAGCAGCCCTGGGTGGGAAGGGCGGAATGAGCAGTTCTTC
TRBJ1-5,TRBV2,-,-,CASSQYGSENQPQHF,TGTGCCAGCTCTCAGTACGGATCCGAAAATCAGCCCCAGCATTTT
TRBJ2-1,TRBV10-3,-,-,CATGTHDNEQFF,TGTGCCACCGGGACACATGACAATGAGCAGTTCTTC
TRBJ1-4,TRBV7-9,TRBD1,-,CASSLERGLKLFF,TGTGCCAGCAGCTTAGAAAGGGGGCTCAAGCTGTTTTTT
TRBJ1-2,TRBV16,-,-,CASSQSLQGGYTF,TGTGCCAGCAGCCAATCATTACAGGGTGGCTACACCTTC
TRBJ2-2,TRBV29-1,-,few,CSASPGGGELFF,TGCAGCGCCTCCCCAGGAGGCGGGGAGCTGTTTTTT
TRBJ1-5,TRBV4-2,-,-,CASSQDWSQPQHF,TGTGCCAGCAGCCAAGATTGGAGTCAGCCCCAGCATTTT
TRBJ2-5,TRBV14,-,-,CASSQGRGGETQYF,TGTGCCAGCAGCCAAGGCAGGGGCGGGGAGACCCAGTACTTC
TRBJ1-4,TRBV28,-,-,CASSILREKLFF,TGTGCCAGCAGTATACTTAGGGAAAAACTGTTTTTT
TRBJ2-4,TRBV6-6,-,-,CASSGLLGAKNIQYF,TGTGCCAGCAGTGGACTACTGGGAGCCAAAAACATTCAGTACTTC